A single sample gave rise to the 15 T cell receptor beta chains below, sequenced in a study of OX40 agonist ivuxolimab in advanced cancers. The method was immunoSEQ multiplex PCR; TCRdb's version includes in-frame clones alone and lacks a portion of them. The sample comprises tens of thousands of clones, 80% to 90% of which are singletons, and 5.5% to 6.5% rests with the top ten. The sample was CD4+ or CD8+ T cells sorted from blood, taken in a trial of the OX40 agonist ivuxolimab. These receptors all come from an adult with an advanced solid tumor such as melanoma, head and neck, liver or kidney cancer.

The gene calls are TRBV6-5 and TRBJ2-7; D remains unclear. This CDR3 region has 13 residues. Per the germline V gene, CDR1 is MNHEY and CDR2 is SVGAGI. V was clipped by 6 bases and J by 3 bases, with 12 bases between them. The CDR3 here is CASRSRAFYEQYF. DNA for the CDR3: TGTGCCAGCAGATCAAGGGCCTTCTACGAGCAGTACTTC.

The chain carries TRBV11-2 and TRBJ2-3; tentatively, D is TRBD1 (6 bases). The CDR3 loop spans 14 amino acids. Trimming took 1 base from V and 5 from J, leaving 10 bases between them. Germline-derived CDR1 and CDR2 are SGHAT and FQNNGV. For the CDR3, the DNA is TGTGCCAGCAGCTTAGGGGGGCCCCAAGATACGCAGTATTTT. Its protein product is CASSLGGPQDTQYF. Combining the CDR3 with reference TRBV11-2 and TRBJ2-3 gives the whole variable domain EAGVAQSPRYKIIEKRQSVAFWCNPISGHATLYWYQQILGQGPKLLIQFQNNGVVDDSQLPKDRFSAERLKGVDSTLKIQPAKLEDSAVYLCASSLGGPQDTQYFGPGTRLTVL.

The V call is TRBV7-2, the J call TRBJ2-7; the D is unclear. Between the trimmed V and J ends, which lost 2 bases and 6 bases, there was a span of 8 bases. This CDR3 has 12 amino acids. Germline CDR1 SGHTA, CDR2 FQGNSA. DNA of the CDR3: TGTGCCAGCAGCTTAAACAGTCCCGAGCAGTACTTC. Its protein is CASSLNSPEQYF.

The V and J genes are TRBV4-1 and TRBJ2-5; the match to TRBD1 covers 12 bases. Germline V gene data show CDR1 as MGHRA and CDR2 as YSYEKL. The CDR3 is made up of 17 amino acids. V lost 0 bases, J lost 4 bases, and 6 bases stayed unmatched. CDR3 protein: CASSQDLGTGGGETQYF. The CDR3 bases are TGCGCCAGCAGCCAAGATTTAGGGACAGGGGGCGGAGAGACCCAGTACTTC.

The genes are TRBV7-2 and TRBJ1-5; D is ambiguous. The CDR3 has 15 residues. Deletions cut 1 base from V and 3 bases from J, with 10 bases between. Germline V gene sequence: CDR1 SGHTA, CDR2 FQGNSA. CDR3 nucleotide sequence: TGTGCCAGCAGCTTAGGGGCCGGCTACAATCAGCCCCAGCATTTT. It is translated as CASSLGAGYNQPQHF.

J is TRBJ1-1 and V is TRBV7-9; unclear D gene. The CDR3 is made up of 14 amino acids. Germline-derived CDR1 and CDR2 are SEHNR and FQNEAQ (reference sequence). V was trimmed by 5 bases and J by 3 bases, leaving 13 bases between them. The CDR3 reads CASSPTTTYTEAFF. In DNA form, the CDR3 reads TGTGCCAGCAGCCCTACAACGACCTACACTGAAGCTTTCTTT. Full variable domain (missing parts from reference TRBV7-9 and TRBJ1-1): DTGVSQNPRHKITKRGQNVTFRCDPISEHNRLYWYRQTLGQGPEFLTYFQNEAQLEKSRLLSDRFSAERPKGSFSTLEIQRTEQGDSAMYLCASSPTTTYTEAFFGQGTRLTVV.

DNA for the CDR3: TGTGCCAGCGGACTAGAATACGAGCAGTACTTC. Translation gives CASGLEYEQYF. V usage is TRBV6-1 and J usage is TRBJ2-7; 7 positions match TRBD2. The germline V gene encodes CDR1 MNHNS and CDR2 SASEGT. With 8 bases clipped from V and 4 bases from J, the junction kept 2 bases outside the gene matches. CDR3 length: 11 residues.

This clone has a single count. The CDR3 DNA reads TGTGCCAGCAGCCCGTCAGGGGCCAATGAGCAGTTCTTC. Its translation: CASSPSGANEQFF. The V call is TRBV7-6, the J call TRBJ2-1; the D gene is possibly TRBD1 (6 bases). The ends were cut back, 5 bases at V and 6 bases at J, with 11 bases in the middle. This CDR3 contains 13 residues. Germline assignment: CDR1 SGHVS and CDR2 FNYEAQ.

J is TRBJ1-1 and V is TRBV7-9; D is undetermined. This CDR3 has 13 amino acids. In germline, CDR1 is SEHNR, CDR2 FQNEAQ (reference sequence). V was shortened by 6 bases and J by 6 bases, with 14 bases between the two germline ends. This CDR3 reads CASSLVSPPEAFF. CDR3 in DNA: TGTGCCAGCAGTCTAGTGTCACCTCCTGAAGCTTTCTTT.

The chain couples TRBV2 to TRBJ2-5, with TRBD2 matching over 11 bases. Germline CDR1 and CDR2: SNHLY and FYNNEI. V lost 2 bases and J lost 0; bases outside the gene matches: 14. The CDR3 runs 20 residues. The CDR3 DNA sequence: TGTGCCAGCAGTGAAAGCGTAGCTAGCGGGGGGTCGTCGTACCAAGAGACCCAGTACTTC. It encodes CASSESVASGGSSYQETQYF.

CDR3 sequence reads: CASSPTTYEQYF. DNA of the CDR3: TGTGCCAGCAGCCCCACAACCTACGAGCAGTACTTC. J is TRBJ2-7 and V is TRBV7-3, with unresolved D. The CDR3 sequence is 12 residues long. The ends were cut back, 5 bases at V and 2 bases at J, with 7 bases in the middle. Germline assignment: CDR1 SGHTA and CDR2 FQGTGA.

The chain recombines TRBV9 with TRBJ1-1; tentatively, D is TRBD1 (5 bases). The V end lost 2 bases, the J end lost 1 base, and 9 bases lay between the germline ends. Germline loops: CDR1 SGDLS, CDR2 YYNGEE. This CDR3 has 14 residues. For the CDR3, the DNA is TGTGCCAGCAGCGTCGCAGGGACGAACACTGAAGCTTTCTTT. It specifies CASSVAGTNTEAFF. Full variable domain (outside the CDR3, taken from reference TRBV9 and TRBJ1-1): DSGVTQTPKHLITATGQRVTLRCSPRSGDLSVYWYQQSLDQGLQFLIQYYNGEERAKGNILERFSAQQFPDLHSELNLSSLELGDSALYFCASSVAGTNTEAFFGQGTRLTVV.

This chain joins TRBV13 and TRBJ2-7, with TRBD2 matching 8 bases. The germline V gene encodes CDR1 PRHDT and CDR2 FYEKMQ (reference sequence). V dropped 5 bases and J dropped 4; count of bases not matched to a gene: 13. This CDR3 region has 16 residues. CDR3 protein: CASSRRGGPLGYEQYF. For the CDR3, the DNA is TGTGCCAGCAGCCGACGGGGGGGGCCCTTAGGGTACGAGCAGTACTTC. Complete variable domain (other parts from reference TRBV13 and TRBJ2-7): AAGVIQSPRHLIKEKRETATLKCYPIPRHDTVYWYQQGPGQDPQFLISFYEKMQSDKGSIPDRFSAQQFSDYHSELNMSSLELGDSALYFCASSRRGGPLGYEQYFGPGTRLTVT.

The J gene is TRBJ2-5, the V gene TRBV5-1; 7 bases agree with TRBD1. The CDR3 has 14 amino acids. V trimming: 5 bases; J trimming: 2 bases; junction bases outside the gene matches: 6. Per the germline V gene, CDR1 is SGHRS and CDR2 is YFSETQ. The CDR3 region is CASSRWTGQETQYF. Written as DNA, the CDR3 is TGCGCCAGCAGTAGGTGGACAGGTCAAGAGACCCAGTACTTC.

Concerning this clone itself: One junction end disagrees with the germline gene, perhaps due to a read error. The rearrangement joins TRBV10-3 to TRBJ1-1; D not certain. Germline V CDR1 and CDR2: ENHRY, SYGVKD. The length of the CDR3 is 11 residues. The DNA for the CDR3 is TGTGCCACCAGTCCGGGGACTGAAGCTTTCTTT. Its protein product is CATSPGTEAFF.